This T cell receptor beta chain was captured by sequencing in a study of blood T cell repertoires in COVID-19. For the study at large: Donors in the United States, Italy and Spain gave samples during acute or convalescent COVID-19. The analysed material was cDNA or gDNA that came from T cells, B-cell-depleted T cells, or PBMCs.

Trimming took 7 bases from V and 0 from J, leaving 13 bases between them. The CDR3 is 14 residues long. The germline gives CDR1 MDHEN, CDR2 SYDVKM. How the authors handled the data: Amplified reference gene primers provided the basis for estimating nucleated cell counts. Here immunoSEQ multiplex PCR was the method, and the copy in TCRdb shows in-frame clones only, minus some. The V and J calls and the clone size are those of that table, but D and trimming were determined from the DNA. The sample comprises over 100,000 clones, 80% of which are singletons, and approximately 4.3% rests with the top ten. A single count supports this clone.

The V and J genes are TRBV28 and TRBJ2-7, with no clear D. The sequenced sample consisted of peripheral blood. This receptor was taken from a human donor in a cohort sampled during active or convalescent COVID-19. The CDR3 reads CASIPRTGSYEQYF. The CDR3 bases are TGTGCCAGCATCCCCCGAACGGGCTCCTACGAGCAGTACTTC.